The sequence of this T cell receptor (beta chain) was determined in a study of molecular identifiers for immune sequencing clone quantification. Using its own MiXCR run on the PCR reads, TCRdb lists one record per CDR3 protein. The sample consists of over 300,000 distinct CDR3 sequences, under 25% of them appearing once. This CDR3 has 12 amino acids. Trimming stripped 7 bases from V and 0 bases from J, with 8 bases between. CDR1 SQVTM and CDR2 ANQGSEA come from the germline V gene. This clonotype was observed at least ten times. The sequence derives from a human donor in good health. Some libraries in this study had Jurkat cell RNA spiked in. Sample: naive CD8+ T cells from blood, with Jurkat cell RNA spiked in. Subset noted: FACS-sorted CD8+CD4-CCR7+CD45RA+ naive T cells. The V call is TRBV29-1, the J call TRBJ2-3, with D tentatively TRBD2 (6 bases). The CDR3 nucleotides are TGCAGCGGGGGGACTAGCACAGATACGCAGTATTTT. This codes for CSGGTSTDTQYF.